The 11 T cell receptor beta chains in this list originate from one sample, sequenced in a study of T cell responses to AZD1222 COVID-19 vaccine. Assay: immunoSEQ multiplex PCR; the TCRdb copy retains only in-frame clones and omits some. This table has approximately 100,000 clones, around 94% appearing once. The starting material was peripheral blood, obtained on day 0 of AZD1222 vaccination. Receptors were obtained from an adult in good health.

The chain employs TRBV27 and TRBJ1-2; TRBD1 agrees at 8 bases. Losses at the gene ends were 6 bases for V and 6 bases for J; bases not matched to a gene: 6. Germline V gene sequence: CDR1 MNHEY, CDR2 SMNVEV (reference sequence). The CDR3 has 13 residues. CDR3 bases: TGTGCCAGCAGCCCGTCAGGGGGCGATGGCTACACCTTC. Amino acid sequence: CASSPSGGDGYTF.

The V gene is TRBV28, the J gene TRBJ2-1, with 9 nucleotides matching TRBD2. Per the germline V gene, CDR1 is MDHEN and CDR2 is SYDVKM. This CDR3 is 17 amino acids long. Losses at the gene ends were 5 bases for V and 2 bases for J; bases not matched to a gene: 10. CDR3 region: CASSTLLGGRAYNEQFF. CDR3 sequence (DNA): TGTGCCAGCAGTACACTCCTGGGCGGGAGGGCCTACAATGAGCAGTTCTTC.

The genes are TRBV28 and TRBJ2-7; TRBD2 aligns across 10 bases. This CDR3 is 15 amino acids long. J gave up 2 bases and V 6 bases, and 7 bases lay outside the gene matches. CDR1 MDHEN and CDR2 SYDVKM come from the germline V gene. CDR3 nucleotide sequence: TGTGCCAGCAGGGGGGGACTAGCGAGTGCCTACGAGCAGTACTTC. It specifies CASRGGLASAYEQYF.

This clone appeared a few times. The chain has TRBV27 and TRBJ1-2; 11 bases align to TRBD1. Unmatched junction bases numbered 9, after V lost 6 bases and J lost 6 bases. CDR1 MNHEY and CDR2 SMNVEV come from the germline V gene (reference sequence). The CDR3 spans 15 residues. The CDR3 is CASSEDRGQVDGYTF. As DNA, the CDR3 is TGTGCCAGCAGCGAGGACAGGGGGCAGGTCGATGGCTACACCTTC.

The J gene is TRBJ1-1, the V gene TRBV6-5; D is perhaps TRBD1 (5 bases). The CDR3 loop spans 14 amino acids. CDR1 MNHEY and CDR2 SVGAGI come from the germline V gene. V was cut by 8 bases and J by 2 bases, with 15 bases left in between. The CDR3 coding sequence is TGTGCCAGCGCCTTGTGGCAGGGAAACACTGAAGCTTTCTTT. It specifies CASALWQGNTEAFF.

This chain connects TRBV3-1 (or the pseudogene TRBV3-2) to TRBJ1-4; the D gene is possibly TRBD1 (5 bases). V shed 5 bases and J shed 11 bases, with 21 bases lying between them. Germline V CDR1 and CDR2: LGHDT, YNNKEL (reference sequence). This CDR3 contains 15 residues. For the CDR3, the DNA is TGTGCCAGCAGCGACCAGGGTTACAGGAGGGCTAAACTGTTTTTT. Protein product: CASSDQGYRRAKLFF.

This sequence joins TRBV6-5 and TRBJ2-1, with 13 bases aligning to TRBD2. The CDR3 runs 16 residues. With V trimmed by 2 bases and J by 5 bases, 3 bases remained unmatched. Looked up from germline, CDR1 is MNHEY and CDR2 is SVGAGI. The CDR3: CASSYRTSGRNNEQFF. The CDR3 DNA follows: TGTGCCAGCAGTTACCGGACTAGCGGGAGAAACAATGAGCAGTTCTTC.

This sequence joins TRBV19 and TRBJ1-1, with D maybe TRBD1 (6 bases). Germline V lookup: CDR1 LNHDA, CDR2 SQIVND (reference sequence). There are 15 residues in the CDR3. The V gene lost 7 bases and the J gene lost 4 bases, with 19 bases spanning the gap. CDR3 DNA sequence: TGTGCCAGTACCCCCGGGCGGCAGGGGAGCACTGAAGCTTTCTTT. It yields the protein CASTPGRQGSTEAFF.

The V and J genes are TRBV11-3 and TRBJ1-6, with D maybe TRBD1 (6 bases). CDR1 SGHNT and CDR2 YENEEA come from the germline V gene. The V and J ends lost 4 bases and 5 bases respectively, with 9 bases between them. The length of the CDR3 is 14 residues. CDR3 sequence: CASSSGANNSPLHF. The CDR3, as DNA: TGTGCCAGCAGCTCAGGGGCGAATAATTCACCCCTCCACTTT.

CDR3 coding DNA: TGTGCCTGGGAAGGGACAGGCGATGAAAAACTGTTTTTT. It encodes CAWEGTGDEKLFF. The V and J genes are TRBV30 and TRBJ1-4; TRBD1 matches 8 bases. In germline, CDR1 is GTSNPN, CDR2 SVGIG (reference sequence). This CDR3 is 13 amino acids long. Germline trimming cut 5 bases from V and 6 bases from J; bases unmatched to any gene: 5.

The chain employs TRBV19 and TRBJ2-3, with D unclear. V was pared by 4 bases and J by 0 bases, with 8 bases between. Looked up from germline, CDR1 is LNHDA and CDR2 is SQIVND (reference sequence). CDR3 size: 14 residues. This chain's CDR3 is CASSTTPSTDTQYF. The CDR3, as DNA: TGTGCCAGTAGTACTACCCCTAGCACAGATACGCAGTATTTT.